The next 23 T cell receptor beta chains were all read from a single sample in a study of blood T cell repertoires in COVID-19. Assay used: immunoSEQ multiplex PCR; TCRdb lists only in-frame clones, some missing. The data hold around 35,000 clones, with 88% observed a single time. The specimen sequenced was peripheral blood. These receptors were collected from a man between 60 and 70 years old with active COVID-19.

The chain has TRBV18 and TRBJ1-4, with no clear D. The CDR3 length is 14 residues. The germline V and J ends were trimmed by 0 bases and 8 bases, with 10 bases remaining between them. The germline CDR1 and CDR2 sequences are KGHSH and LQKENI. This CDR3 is CASSPPAVQEKLFF. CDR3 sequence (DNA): TGTGCCAGCTCACCACCGGCGGTCCAAGAAAAACTGTTTTTT.

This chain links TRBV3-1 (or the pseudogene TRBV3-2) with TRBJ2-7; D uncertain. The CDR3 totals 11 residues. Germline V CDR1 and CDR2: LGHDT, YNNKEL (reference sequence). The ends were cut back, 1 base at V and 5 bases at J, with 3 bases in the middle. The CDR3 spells CASSQVDEQYF. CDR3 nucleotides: TGTGCCAGCAGCCAAGTCGACGAGCAGTACTTC.

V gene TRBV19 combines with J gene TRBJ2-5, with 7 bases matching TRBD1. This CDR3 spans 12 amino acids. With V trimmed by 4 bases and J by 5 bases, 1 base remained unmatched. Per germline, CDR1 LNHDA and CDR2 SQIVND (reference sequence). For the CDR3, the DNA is TGTGCCAGTAGTAGACAGGGTGAGACCCAGTACTTC. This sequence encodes CASSRQGETQYF. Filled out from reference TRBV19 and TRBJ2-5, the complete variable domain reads DGGITQSPKYLFRKEGQNVTLSCEQNLNHDAMYWYRQDPGQGLRLIYYSQIVNDFQKGDIAEGYSVSREKKESFPLTVTSAQKNPTAFYLCASSRQGETQYFGPGTRLLVL.

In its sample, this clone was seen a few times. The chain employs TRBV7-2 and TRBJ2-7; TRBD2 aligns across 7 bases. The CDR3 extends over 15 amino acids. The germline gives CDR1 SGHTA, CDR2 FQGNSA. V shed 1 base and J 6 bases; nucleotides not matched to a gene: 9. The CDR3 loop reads CASSLGGGERREQYF. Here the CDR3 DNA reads TGTGCCAGCAGCTTAGGGGGGGGAGAACGGCGCGAGCAGTACTTC.

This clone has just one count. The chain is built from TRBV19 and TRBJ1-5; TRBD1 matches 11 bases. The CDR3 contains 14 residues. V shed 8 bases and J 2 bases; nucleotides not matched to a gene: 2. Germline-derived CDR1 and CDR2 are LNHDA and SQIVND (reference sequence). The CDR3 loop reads CASRGQGGNQPQHF. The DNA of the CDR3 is TGTGCCAGTCGGGGACAGGGGGGCAATCAGCCCCAGCATTTT.

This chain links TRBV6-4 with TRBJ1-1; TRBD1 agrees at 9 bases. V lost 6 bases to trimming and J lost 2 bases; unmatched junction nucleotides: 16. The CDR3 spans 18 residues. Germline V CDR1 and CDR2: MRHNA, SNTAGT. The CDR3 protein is CASSPSGQGIKGNTEAFF. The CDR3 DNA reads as TGTGCCAGCAGCCCCTCAGGACAGGGGATAAAAGGCAACACTGAAGCTTTCTTT.

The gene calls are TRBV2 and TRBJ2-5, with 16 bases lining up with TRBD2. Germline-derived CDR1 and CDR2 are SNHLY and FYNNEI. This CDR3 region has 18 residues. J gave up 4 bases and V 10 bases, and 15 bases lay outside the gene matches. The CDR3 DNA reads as TGTGCCATAAGTGGGGACAGGGGACTAGCGGGAGGGGCAGAGACCCAGTACTTC. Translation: CAISGDRGLAGGAETQYF.

The CDR3 region has the DNA TGTGCCAGCAGCGTAGGGACAGGGGACGAAAAACTGTTTTTT. Translation gives CASSVGTGDEKLFF. This chain uses TRBV9 with TRBJ1-4, with 9 bases aligning to TRBD1. The V gene's germline CDR1 is SGDLS and CDR2 YYNGEE. The length of the CDR3 is 14 residues. With V trimmed by 0 bases and J by 8 bases, 2 bases remained unmatched.

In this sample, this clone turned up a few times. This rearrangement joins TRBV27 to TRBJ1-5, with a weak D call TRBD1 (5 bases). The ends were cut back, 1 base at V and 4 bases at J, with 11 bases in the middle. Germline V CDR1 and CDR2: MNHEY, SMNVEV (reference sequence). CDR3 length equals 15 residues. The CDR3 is CASSLLGAGNQPQHF. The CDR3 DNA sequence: TGTGCCAGCAGTTTATTAGGGGCCGGGAATCAGCCCCAGCATTTT.

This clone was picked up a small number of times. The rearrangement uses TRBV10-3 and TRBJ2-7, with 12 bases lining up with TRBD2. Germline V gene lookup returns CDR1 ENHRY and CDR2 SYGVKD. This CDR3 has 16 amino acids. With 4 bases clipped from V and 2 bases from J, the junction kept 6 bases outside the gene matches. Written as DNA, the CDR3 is TGTGCCATCAGTGGAAGACTAGCGGGAGACACCTACGAGCAGTACTTC. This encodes CAISGRLAGDTYEQYF.

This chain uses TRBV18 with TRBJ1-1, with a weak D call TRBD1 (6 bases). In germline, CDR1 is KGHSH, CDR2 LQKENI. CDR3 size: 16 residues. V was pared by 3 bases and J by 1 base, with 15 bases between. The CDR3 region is CASSPFSTGQNTEAFF. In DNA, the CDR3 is TGTGCCAGCTCACCGTTCAGCACAGGGCAGAACACTGAAGCTTTCTTT.

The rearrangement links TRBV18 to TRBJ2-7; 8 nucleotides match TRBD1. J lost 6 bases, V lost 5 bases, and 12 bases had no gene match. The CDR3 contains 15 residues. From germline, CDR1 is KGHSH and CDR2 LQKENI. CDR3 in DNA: TGTGCCAGCTCATTACTGACAGGGGAGAGGCTCGAGCAGTACTTC. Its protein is CASSLLTGERLEQYF.

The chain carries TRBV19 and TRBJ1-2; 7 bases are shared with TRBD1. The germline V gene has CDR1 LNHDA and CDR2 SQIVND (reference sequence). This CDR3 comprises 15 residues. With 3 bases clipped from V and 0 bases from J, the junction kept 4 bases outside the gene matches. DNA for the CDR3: TGTGCCAGTAGTATGCAGGGGGGTCCTAACTATGGCTACACCTTC. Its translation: CASSMQGGPNYGYTF.

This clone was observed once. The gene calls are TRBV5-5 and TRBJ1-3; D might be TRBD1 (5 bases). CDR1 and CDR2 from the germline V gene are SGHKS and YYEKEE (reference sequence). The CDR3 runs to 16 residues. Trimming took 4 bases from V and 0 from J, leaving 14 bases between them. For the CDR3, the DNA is TGTGCCAGCAGCAGGGGTACAGGAGACTCTGGAAACACCATATATTTT. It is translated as CASSRGTGDSGNTIYF.

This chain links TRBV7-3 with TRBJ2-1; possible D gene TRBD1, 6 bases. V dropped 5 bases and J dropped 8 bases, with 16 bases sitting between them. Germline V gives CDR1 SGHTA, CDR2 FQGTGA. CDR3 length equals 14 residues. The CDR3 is CASSPTQGLYEQFF. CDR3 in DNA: TGTGCCAGCAGCCCGACACAGGGTCTCTATGAGCAGTTCTTC.

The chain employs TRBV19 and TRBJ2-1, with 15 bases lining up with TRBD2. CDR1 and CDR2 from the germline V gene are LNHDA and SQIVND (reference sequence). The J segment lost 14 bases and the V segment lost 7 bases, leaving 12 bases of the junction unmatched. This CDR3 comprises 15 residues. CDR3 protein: CASTDTGLAGGRKFF. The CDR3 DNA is TGTGCCAGTACTGACACCGGACTAGCGGGAGGGCGAAAGTTCTTC.

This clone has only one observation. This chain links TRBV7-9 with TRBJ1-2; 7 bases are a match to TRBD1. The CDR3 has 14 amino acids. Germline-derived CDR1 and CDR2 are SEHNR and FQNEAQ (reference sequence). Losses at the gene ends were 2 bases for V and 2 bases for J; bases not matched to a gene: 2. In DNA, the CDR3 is TGTGCCAGCAGCTTATGGGACAGAAACTATGGCTACACCTTC. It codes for CASSLWDRNYGYTF.

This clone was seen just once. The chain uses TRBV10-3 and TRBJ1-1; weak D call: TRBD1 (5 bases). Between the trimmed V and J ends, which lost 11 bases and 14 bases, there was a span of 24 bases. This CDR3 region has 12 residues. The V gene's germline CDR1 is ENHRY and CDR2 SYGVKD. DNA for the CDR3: TGTGCCGCGGGTCCCCCCGGGGACTGCCCCTTCTTT. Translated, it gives CAAGPPGDCPFF.

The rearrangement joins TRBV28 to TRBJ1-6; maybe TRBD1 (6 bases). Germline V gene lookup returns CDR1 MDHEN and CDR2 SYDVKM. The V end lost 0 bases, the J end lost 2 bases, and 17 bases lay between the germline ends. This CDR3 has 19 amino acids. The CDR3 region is CASSLWGAHPAPYNSPLHF. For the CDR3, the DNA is TGTGCCAGCAGTTTATGGGGGGCTCACCCGGCCCCCTATAATTCACCCCTCCACTTT. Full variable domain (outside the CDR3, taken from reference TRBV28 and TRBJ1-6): DVKVTQSSRYLVKRTGEKVFLECVQDMDHENMFWYRQDPGLGLRLIYFSYDVKMKEKGDIPEGYSVSREKKERFSLILESASTNQTSMYLCASSLWGAHPAPYNSPLHFGNGTRLTVT.

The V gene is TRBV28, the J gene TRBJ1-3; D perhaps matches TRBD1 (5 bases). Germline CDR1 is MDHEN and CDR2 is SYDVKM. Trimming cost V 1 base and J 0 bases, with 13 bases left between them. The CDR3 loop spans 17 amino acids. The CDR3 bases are TGTGCCAGCAGTTTATCCGGAGACAGACGCTCTGGAAACACCATATATTTT. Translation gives CASSLSGDRRSGNTIYF.

CDR3 nucleotide sequence: TGCAGCGTTGGAGGGAATGAGCAGTTCTTC. It is translated as CSVGGNEQFF. The rearrangement joins TRBV29-1 to TRBJ2-1; perhaps TRBD2 as D (5 bases). Germline CDR1 and CDR2: SQVTM and ANQGSEA. Trimming left V 4 bases short and J 7 bases short, with 5 bases between. The CDR3 is made up of 10 amino acids.

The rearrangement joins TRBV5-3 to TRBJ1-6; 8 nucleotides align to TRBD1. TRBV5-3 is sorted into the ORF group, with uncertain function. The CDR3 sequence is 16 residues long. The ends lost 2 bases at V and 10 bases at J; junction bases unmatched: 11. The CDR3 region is CARSLPRDRRGSPLHF. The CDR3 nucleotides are TGTGCCAGAAGCTTACCTCGGGACAGGAGAGGGTCACCCCTCCACTTT.

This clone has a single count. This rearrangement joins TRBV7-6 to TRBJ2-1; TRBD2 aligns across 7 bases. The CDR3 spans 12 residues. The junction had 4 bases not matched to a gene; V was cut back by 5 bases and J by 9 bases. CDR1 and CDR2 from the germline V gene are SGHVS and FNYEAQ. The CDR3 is CASSQTSAEQFF. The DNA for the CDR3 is TGTGCCAGCAGCCAAACTAGCGCTGAGCAGTTCTTC.